The next 32 T cell receptor beta chains were all read from a single sample in a study of T cell repertoires in cytomegalovirus infection. For these receptors, no antigen is known. TCRdb called the reads again in MiXCR, with one record for every CDR3 protein. The table shows around 500,000 distinct CDR3 sequences, with 40% to 50% occurring only once. This material consisted of cultured PBMCs, taken from culture after CMV antigen stimulation. The receptors were gathered from a human donor in good health (CMV status not recorded). Some clones in this sample may be carry-over from other donors' samples.

This clonotype was seen at least ten times. The chain employs TRBV7-9 and TRBJ2-5, with TRBD2 matching over 8 bases. Per germline, CDR1 SEHNR and CDR2 FQNEAQ (reference sequence). The CDR3 is made up of 14 amino acids. Losses at the gene ends were 3 bases for V and 5 bases for J; bases not matched to a gene: 5. This CDR3 reads CASSFGLASETQYF. The CDR3 region has the DNA TGTGCCAGCAGCTTCGGACTAGCATCCGAGACCCAGTACTTC. Using reference TRBV7-9 and TRBJ2-5 for the parts outside the CDR3, the full variable domain is DTGVSQNPRHKITKRGQNVTFRCDPISEHNRLYWYRQTLGQGPEFLTYFQNEAQLEKSRLLSDRFSAERPKGSFSTLEIQRTEQGDSAMYLCASSFGLASETQYFGPGTRLLVL.

The chain recombines TRBV6-1 with TRBJ1-6; weak D call: TRBD1 (5 bases). The germline V gene encodes CDR1 MNHNS and CDR2 SASEGT. Trimming pared 3 bases from V and 14 bases from J, leaving 17 bases between. The CDR3 contains 14 residues. CDR3 coding DNA: TGTGCCAGCAGTGAGACAGCCCTAGGGTTGGCCCTCCACTTT. Protein sequence: CASSETALGLALHF.

The chain joins TRBV27 to TRBJ1-5; 8 positions agree with TRBD1. V lost 6 bases, J lost 0 bases, and 7 bases stayed unmatched. Germline CDR1 MNHEY, CDR2 SMNVEV (reference sequence). The CDR3 totals 16 residues. The CDR3 reads CASSQDRVHSNQPQHF. CDR3 sequence (DNA): TGTGCCAGCAGCCAGGACAGGGTACATAGCAATCAGCCCCAGCATTTT.

The chain has TRBV7-2 and TRBJ2-7; 7 positions agree with TRBD1. The CDR3 runs 14 residues. V shed 5 bases, J shed 6 bases, and the junction held 10 bases outside the gene matches. From germline, CDR1 is SGHTA and CDR2 FQGNSA. This CDR3 is CASSPRTGQAEQYF. CDR3 coding DNA: TGTGCCAGCAGCCCTCGGACAGGACAGGCCGAGCAGTACTTC.

The V and J genes are TRBV7-2 and TRBJ1-3, with a possible D match to TRBD1 (5 bases). CDR1 and CDR2 (germline): SGHTA, FQGNSA. This CDR3 region has 15 residues. The V end was cut by 2 bases, the J end by 4 bases, with 12 bases between. CDR3 nucleotide sequence: TGTGCCAGCAGCTTAAGGGGAGGTTGGGGAAACACCATATATTTT. Translated: CASSLRGGWGNTIYF.

This clonotype was found a few times. Relative to the germline gene, one junction end is altered; a read error may explain this. The chain carries TRBV7-2 and TRBJ2-3; 7 positions agree with TRBD1. The germline gives CDR1 SGHTA, CDR2 FQGNSA. This CDR3 is built from 13 residues. The CDR3 spells CASSLAGGTSQYF. The CDR3 bases are TGTGCCAGCAGCCTAGCAGGGGGTACCTCGCAGTATTTT.

This clonotype was seen a handful of times. This chain connects TRBV7-2 to TRBJ1-3; D is undetermined. CDR1 and CDR2 from the germline V gene are SGHTA and FQGNSA. CDR3 size: 15 residues. Trimming left V 3 bases short and J 2 bases short, with 11 bases between. This CDR3 is CASSFHPGAGNTIYF. The CDR3 nucleotides read TGTGCCAGCAGCTTCCACCCAGGAGCTGGAAACACCATATATTTT.

The V call is TRBV6-6, the J call TRBJ1-1; no clear D. CDR3 length equals 12 residues. The V gene's germline CDR1 is MNHNY and CDR2 SVGAGI (reference sequence). The V end was cut by 7 bases, the J end by 5 bases, with 11 bases between. CDR3 coding DNA: TGTGCCAGCATAGGGAGTGGAACTGAAGCTTTCTTT. It specifies CASIGSGTEAFF.

This clonotype has more than one count but fewer than ten. This sequence joins TRBV6-5 and TRBJ2-1; the match to TRBD2 covers 13 bases. Looked up from germline, CDR1 is MNHEY and CDR2 is SVGAGI. CDR3 length: 17 residues. Trimming removed 6 bases from V and 12 bases from J; junction bases left unmatched: 17. The CDR3 bases are TGTGCCAGCAGCCCAGACAATGTACTAGCGGGAGGGCCGGGGCAGTTCTTC. It yields the protein CASSPDNVLAGGPGQFF.

The chain couples TRBV18 to TRBJ1-5, with no clear D. Germline V gene data show CDR1 as KGHSH and CDR2 as LQKENI. V shed 2 bases and J shed 0 bases, with 14 bases lying between them. The CDR3 has 17 amino acids. CDR3 nucleotides: TGTGCCAGCTCACCAGGAGCGGGAATTGGTAGCAATCAGCCCCAGCATTTT. Translated: CASSPGAGIGSNQPQHF. The whole variable domain, filled in from reference TRBV18 and TRBJ1-5, reads NAGVMQNPRHLVRRRGQEARLRCSPMKGHSHVYWYRQLPEEGLKFMVYLQKENIIDESGMPKERFSAEFPKEGPSILRIQQVVRGDSAAYFCASSPGAGIGSNQPQHFGDGTRLSIL.

The chain couples TRBV6-5 to TRBJ2-7, with D possibly matching TRBD2 (7 bases). Germline values: CDR1 MNHEY, CDR2 SVGAGI. The V end lost 8 bases, the J end lost 4 bases, and 24 bases lay between the germline ends. The CDR3 consists of 16 residues. CDR3 residues: CASALGPRGGPYEQYF. DNA of the CDR3: TGTGCCAGCGCCCTTGGGCCGAGGGGGGGGCCGTACGAGCAGTACTTC.

This clonotype was detected only a few times. V is TRBV14 and J is TRBJ2-1; 8 bases fit TRBD1. The CDR3 extends over 16 amino acids. J lost 6 bases, V lost 0 bases, and 7 bases had no gene match. Germline V gives CDR1 SGHDN, CDR2 FVKESK. As DNA, the CDR3 is TGTGCCAGCAGCCAAGATCTCGGACAGGGTAGCAATGAGCAGTTCTTC. Residues: CASSQDLGQGSNEQFF.

This clonotype was recorded a few times. The chain is built from TRBV20-1 and TRBJ1-1, with D perhaps matching TRBD1 (5 bases). CDR3 length: 16 amino acids. With 2 bases removed from V and 0 bases from J, the gap between germline ends came to 16 bases. The germline gives CDR1 DFQATT, CDR2 SNEGSKA (reference sequence). The CDR3 reads CSARSGRVRMNTEAFF. In nucleotides, the CDR3 is TGCAGTGCTAGATCCGGCAGGGTGAGGATGAACACTGAAGCTTTCTTT.

This clonotype was seen only a few times. The chain links TRBV5-4 to TRBJ1-1; D ambiguous. The V end lost 2 bases, the J end lost 1 base, and 12 bases lay between the germline ends. The CDR3 has 15 residues. Germline values: CDR1 SGHNT, CDR2 YYREEE (reference sequence). The CDR3: CASSFASRGNTEAFF. CDR3 DNA sequence: TGTGCCAGCAGCTTTGCTTCTCGAGGGAACACTGAAGCTTTCTTT. Variable domain in full (rest from reference TRBV5-4 and TRBJ1-1): ETGVTQSPTHLIKTRGQQVTLRCSSQSGHNTVSWYQQALGQGPQFIFQYYREEENGRGNFPPRFSGLQFPNYSSELNVNALELDDSALYLCASSFASRGNTEAFFGQGTRLTVV.

This clonotype showed up just a few times. The chain has TRBV6-5 and TRBJ2-5; D is unresolved. This CDR3 comprises 13 residues. V was trimmed by 7 bases and J by 6 bases, leaving 15 bases between them. Germline V gene lookup returns CDR1 MNHEY and CDR2 SVGAGI. In DNA form, the CDR3 reads TGTGCCAGCATGACTCCGCCTCACCAGACCCAGTACTTC. The encoded protein is CASMTPPHQTQYF.

The chain links TRBV5-1 to TRBJ1-4; weak D call: TRBD1 (5 bases). Per germline, CDR1 SGHRS and CDR2 YFSETQ. The length of the CDR3 is 14 residues. Trimming cost V 4 bases and J 7 bases, with 14 bases left between them. The CDR3 here is CASSPGTLGEKLFF. The CDR3 bases are TGCGCCAGCAGCCCAGGGACTCTTGGTGAAAAACTGTTTTTT.

V is TRBV7-2 and J is TRBJ2-1; D gene unclear. V gave up 4 bases and J gave up 9 bases, with 10 bases separating them. The CDR3 is 12 amino acids. Germline-derived CDR1 and CDR2 are SGHTA and FQGNSA. The CDR3 here is CASSSPQVEQFF. DNA for the CDR3: TGTGCCAGCAGCTCCCCCCAGGTTGAGCAGTTCTTC.

This clonotype was seen more than once but under ten times. The chain is built from TRBV7-2 and TRBJ1-1, with 9 bases fitting TRBD1. The CDR3 contains 13 residues. V shed 0 bases and J 10 bases; nucleotides not matched to a gene: 3. In germline, CDR1 is SGHTA, CDR2 FQGNSA. The CDR3 DNA is TGTGCCAGCAGCTTAGCACAGGGGGCGGGAGCTTTCTTT. Amino acid sequence: CASSLAQGAGAFF.

V usage is TRBV6-8 and J usage is TRBJ1-4; D not certain. V lost 5 bases, J lost 3 bases, and 7 bases lay in between. This CDR3 is built from 13 residues. Germline V lookup: CDR1 MNHGY, CDR2 SAAAGT. In DNA form, the CDR3 reads TGTGCCAGCAGTCTCTCCTCTAATGAAAAACTGTTTTTT. Residues: CASSLSSNEKLFF.

The rearrangement joins TRBV12-3 or TRBV12-4 to TRBJ2-1; D not resolved. V lost 3 bases and J 6 bases, leaving 15 bases between the germline ends. This CDR3 is 15 amino acids long. In nucleotides, the CDR3 is TGTGCCAGCAGTTTGGTGCTAGGGCCCGCCAATGAGCAGTTCTTC. Its protein product is CASSLVLGPANEQFF.

This clonotype came up a few times. The chain links TRBV7-2 to TRBJ1-4; possible D gene TRBD1, 5 bases. The CDR3 contains 14 residues. Trimming cost V 5 bases and J 7 bases, with 14 bases left between them. Germline V lookup: CDR1 SGHTA, CDR2 FQGNSA. In DNA, the CDR3 is TGTGCCAGCAGCCCCGGGACTGCAAGTGAAAAACTGTTTTTT. Translated, it gives CASSPGTASEKLFF.

This clonotype appeared once. The V gene is TRBV5-1, the J gene TRBJ1-2; TRBD1 matches 7 bases. The trim removed 1 base at V and 5 bases at J, leaving 5 bases unmatched. The CDR3 runs 14 residues. Germline V gene lookup returns CDR1 SGHRS and CDR2 YFSETQ. In nucleotides, the CDR3 is TGCGCCAGCAGCTTGTCGACGACAGGGTATGGCTACACCTTC. Protein product: CASSLSTTGYGYTF. Complete variable domain (other parts from reference TRBV5-1 and TRBJ1-2): KAGVTQTPRYLIKTRGQQVTLSCSPISGHRSVSWYQQTPGQGLQFLFEYFSETQRNKGNFPGRFSGRQFSNSRSEMNVSTLELGDSALYLCASSLSTTGYGYTFGSGTRLTVV.

The chain is built from TRBV24-1 and TRBJ2-7, with D possibly being TRBD2 (5 bases). The germline V and J ends were trimmed by 8 bases and 3 bases, with 16 bases remaining between them. Germline CDR1 and CDR2: KGHDR and SFDVKD. The CDR3 is 14 amino acids. The CDR3 DNA reads as TGTGCCACCAAATCGTCCCGGGGAAACTACGAGCAGTACTTC. Translating gives CATKSSRGNYEQYF.

This clonotype occurred a few times. This rearrangement joins TRBV4-2 to TRBJ2-5, with D maybe TRBD1 (5 bases). Deletions cut 0 bases from V and 5 bases from J, with 13 bases between. Per the germline V gene, CDR1 is LGHNA and CDR2 is YNFKEQ. This CDR3 has 15 amino acids. CDR3 DNA: TGTGCCAGCAGCCAAGACAGGGAACGGAGCGAGACCCAGTACTTC. This gives the protein CASSQDRERSETQYF.

In its sample, this clonotype was seen a few times. The chain recombines TRBV6-5 with TRBJ2-1; D is perhaps TRBD2 (8 bases). V was pared by 7 bases and J by 12 bases, with 22 bases between. CDR1 and CDR2 from the germline V gene are MNHEY and SVGAGI. The CDR3 covers 14 residues. The CDR3 region has the DNA TGTGCCAGCACCGGGGGGGGGACAGCTACGGGGCAGTTCTTC. Its translation is CASTGGGTATGQFF.

The CDR3 loop is CASSQDVPGLAETQYF. The CDR3, as DNA: TGTGCCAGCAGCCAGGACGTACCGGGACTAGCGGAGACCCAGTACTTC. V usage is TRBV7-6 and J usage is TRBJ2-5; the match to TRBD2 covers 10 bases. Germline loops: CDR1 SGHVS, CDR2 FNYEAQ. The V segment lost 5 bases and the J segment 5 bases; nucleotides outside the gene matches: 11. There are 16 residues in the CDR3.

This chain uses TRBV5-4 with TRBJ2-7; weak D call: TRBD2 (7 bases). V shed 2 bases and J shed 1 base, with 13 bases lying between them. Germline V gene lookup returns CDR1 SGHNT and CDR2 YYREEE (reference sequence). The CDR3 is made up of 15 amino acids. CDR3 region: CASSFGGASSYEQYF. DNA of the CDR3: TGTGCCAGCAGCTTTGGGGGGGCATCATCCTACGAGCAGTACTTC.

The rearrangement joins TRBV7-2 to TRBJ2-5; D might be TRBD2 (7 bases). Germline V CDR1 and CDR2: SGHTA, FQGNSA. The CDR3 totals 15 residues. Between the trimmed V and J ends, which lost 5 bases and 7 bases, there was a span of 20 bases. CDR3 residues: CASSVQQGREGTQYF. CDR3 bases: TGTGCCAGCAGCGTCCAACAGGGAAGGGAGGGGACCCAGTACTTC.

The CDR3 protein is CSVGEGLAGFTDTQYF. Here the CDR3 DNA reads TGCAGCGTTGGGGAGGGACTAGCGGGATTCACAGATACGCAGTATTTT. The genes are TRBV29-1 and TRBJ2-3, with 13 positions matching TRBD2. V lost 4 bases, J lost 2 bases, and 6 bases stayed unmatched. This CDR3 spans 16 amino acids. CDR1 SQVTM and CDR2 ANQGSEA come from the germline V gene.

This clonotype occurred a few times. The chain couples TRBV7-2 to TRBJ1-5, with TRBD1 as a possible D gene (6 bases). Germline CDR1 and CDR2: SGHTA and FQGNSA. The CDR3 has 14 residues. The ends were cut back, 2 bases at V and 4 bases at J, with 9 bases in the middle. The chain's CDR3 is CASSLPGANQPQHF. Here the CDR3 DNA reads TGTGCCAGCAGCTTACCAGGGGCGAATCAGCCCCAGCATTTT. Drawing the rest from reference TRBV7-2 and TRBJ1-5, the complete variable domain is GAGVSQSPSNKVTEKGKDVELRCDPISGHTALYWYRQSLGQGLEFLIYFQGNSAPDKSGLPSDRFSAERTGGSVSTLTIQRTQQEDSAVYLCASSLPGANQPQHFGDGTRLSIL.

The rearrangement uses TRBV7-6 and TRBJ2-7; 8 bases fit TRBD1. J gave up 5 bases and V 3 bases, and 6 bases lay outside the gene matches. This CDR3 spans 14 amino acids. The V gene's germline CDR1 is SGHVS and CDR2 FNYEAQ. CDR3 residues: CASSFMDRADEQYF. The CDR3 bases are TGTGCCAGCAGCTTTATGGACAGGGCCGACGAGCAGTACTTC. The entire variable domain, with the rest obtained from reference TRBV7-6 and TRBJ2-7, is as follows: GAGVSQSPRYKVTKRGQDVALRCDPISGHVSLYWYRQALGQGPEFLTYFNYEAQQDKSGLPNDRFSAERPEGSISTLTIQRTEQRDSAMYRCASSFMDRADEQYFGPGTRLTVT.

This clonotype was counted a few times. The CDR3 coding sequence is TGTGCCAGCAGTTACAGGACGGGAGGAACTTACGAGCAGTACTTC. Translated, it gives CASSYRTGGTYEQYF. V gene TRBV6-5 combines with J gene TRBJ2-7, with 7 positions matching TRBD2. V dropped 2 bases and J dropped 4; count of bases not matched to a gene: 8. The CDR3 contains 15 residues. Germline assignment: CDR1 MNHEY and CDR2 SVGAGI.